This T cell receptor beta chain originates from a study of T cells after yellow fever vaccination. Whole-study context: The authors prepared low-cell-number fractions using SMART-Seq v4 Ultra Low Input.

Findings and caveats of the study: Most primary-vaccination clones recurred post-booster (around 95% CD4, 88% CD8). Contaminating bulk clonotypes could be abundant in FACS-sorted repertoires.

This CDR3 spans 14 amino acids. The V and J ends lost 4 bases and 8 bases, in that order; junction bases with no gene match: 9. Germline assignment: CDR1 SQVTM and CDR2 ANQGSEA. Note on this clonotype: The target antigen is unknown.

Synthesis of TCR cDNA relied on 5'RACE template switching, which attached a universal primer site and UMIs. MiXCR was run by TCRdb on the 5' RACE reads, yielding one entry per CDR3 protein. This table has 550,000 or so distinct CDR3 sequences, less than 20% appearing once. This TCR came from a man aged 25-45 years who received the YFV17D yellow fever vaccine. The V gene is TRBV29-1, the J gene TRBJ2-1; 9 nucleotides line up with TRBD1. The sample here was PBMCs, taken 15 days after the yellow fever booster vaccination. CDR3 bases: TGCAGCGTTGGGTTGACAGGGGGTTTTGATGAGCAGTTCTTC. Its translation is CSVGLTGGFDEQFF.